Each of the 8 T cell receptor beta chains below was sequenced from the same sample in a study of neurological immune-mediated disorders (dated by TCRdb to between 2017 and 2020). Receptor libraries were prepared by 5' RACE. TCRdb shows the sequencer as Illumina HiSeq 2500. In TCRdb, the public reads were trimmed at Q25 with fastp and aligned with MiXCR, with productive beta chains retained. Each entry merges the rows of one CDR3 protein and shows their most common DNA and genes. This sample comprises approximately 100,000 distinct CDR3 sequences, approximately 3.5% of them detected only once. The top ten constitute around 3.1% of the sample. The material sequenced was PBMCs. These receptors all come from a woman between 50 and 59 years old with multiple sclerosis.

This clonotype occurred many times. The chain combines TRBV9 with TRBJ2-1, with 9 nucleotides matching TRBD2. CDR3 length: 15 amino acids. Germline CDR1 reads SGDLS; CDR2 reads YYNGEE. The trim removed 1 base at V and 6 bases at J, leaving 5 bases unmatched. DNA of the CDR3: TGTGCCAGCAGCGTAAGCGGGGGGCTAAGCAATGAGCAGTTCTTC. Its protein is CASSVSGGLSNEQFF. Combining the CDR3 with reference TRBV9 and TRBJ2-1 gives the whole variable domain DSGVTQTPKHLITATGQRVTLRCSPRSGDLSVYWYQQSLDQGLQFLIQYYNGEERAKGNILERFSAQQFPDLHSELNLSSLELGDSALYFCASSVSGGLSNEQFFGPGTRLTVL.

This clonotype was seen repeatedly, ten times or more. The chain is built from TRBV7-2 and TRBJ2-1; D remains ambiguous. Trimming pared 5 bases from V and 4 bases from J, leaving 9 bases between. The CDR3 totals 13 residues. Germline V gene data show CDR1 as SGHTA and CDR2 as FQGNSA. CDR3 amino acids: CASSPISYNEQFF. CDR3 sequence (DNA): TGTGCCAGCAGCCCCATATCGTACAATGAGCAGTTCTTC.

This clonotype has a count of ten or more. The chain carries TRBV9 and TRBJ2-7, with D perhaps TRBD1 or TRBD2 (5 bases each). The CDR3 covers 16 residues. CDR1 and CDR2 from the germline V gene are SGDLS and YYNGEE. With 0 bases removed from V and 0 bases from J, the gap between germline ends came to 13 bases. CDR3 sequence reads: CASSVDGGDSSYEQYF. CDR3 DNA sequence: TGTGCCAGCAGCGTAGATGGGGGAGATTCCTCCTACGAGCAGTACTTC.

Many counts were recorded for this clonotype. The J gene is TRBJ2-3, the V gene TRBV7-3; D is possibly TRBD1 (7 bases). Germline V CDR1 and CDR2: SGHTA, FQGTGA. This CDR3 is built from 16 residues. V lost 3 bases, J lost 3 bases, and 16 bases lay in between. The CDR3 DNA sequence: TGTGCCAGCAGCTTGGGAGCCAGGGGGGATACAGATACGCAGTATTTT. This translates into CASSLGARGDTDTQYF.

There are many counts of this clonotype. The chain recombines TRBV27 with TRBJ2-2; D not certain. Germline V gene lookup returns CDR1 MNHEY and CDR2 SMNVEV (reference sequence). V was trimmed by 3 bases and J by 5 bases, leaving 10 bases between them. This CDR3 has 14 amino acids. The DNA of the CDR3 is TGTGCCAGCAGTTTCGAGGTTGTAACCGGGGAGCTGTTTTTT. Residues: CASSFEVVTGELFF.

This clonotype was counted only a few times. The V call is TRBV20-1, the J call TRBJ2-3, with a tentative D call TRBD2 (5 bases). CDR3 length: 15 amino acids. Germline loops: CDR1 DFQATT, CDR2 SNEGSKA (reference sequence). V was cut by 3 bases and J by 3 bases, with 16 bases left in between. CDR3 region: CSASQLVSRTDTQYF. The DNA for the CDR3 is TGCAGTGCTAGTCAACTAGTTAGTAGGACAGATACGCAGTATTTT.

This clonotype has ten or more counts. The chain employs TRBV4-3 and TRBJ2-7; 8 bases agree with TRBD2. Germline V lookup: CDR1 LGHNA, CDR2 YSLEER. V gave up 0 bases and J gave up 4 bases; unmatched junction bases: 5. The CDR3 spans 15 residues. The CDR3 nucleotides read TGCGCCAGCAGCCAAGATTGGAGCGGGAGTTACGAGCAGTACTTC. This gives the protein CASSQDWSGSYEQYF.

The sample holds many counts of this clonotype. The V gene is TRBV27, the J gene TRBJ2-4, with a possible D match to TRBD1 (6 bases). The CDR3 loop spans 16 amino acids. Germline CDR1 and CDR2: MNHEY and SMNVEV (reference sequence). V shed 4 bases and J shed 0 bases, with 13 bases lying between them. The DNA for the CDR3 is TGTGCCAGCAGTTATACAGGGCTGCTAGCCAAAAACATTCAGTACTTC. As protein: CASSYTGLLAKNIQYF.